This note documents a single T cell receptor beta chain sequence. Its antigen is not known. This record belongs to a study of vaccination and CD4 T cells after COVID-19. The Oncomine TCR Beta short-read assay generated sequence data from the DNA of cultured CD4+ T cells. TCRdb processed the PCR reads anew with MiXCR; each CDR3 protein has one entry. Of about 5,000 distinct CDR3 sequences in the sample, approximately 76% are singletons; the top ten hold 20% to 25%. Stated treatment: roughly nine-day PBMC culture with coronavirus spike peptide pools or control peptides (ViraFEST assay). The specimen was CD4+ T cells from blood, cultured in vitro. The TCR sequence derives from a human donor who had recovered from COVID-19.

The CDR3, as DNA: TGCAGTGCGCCTGACAGTGCAAACTATGGCTACACCTTC. This encodes CSAPDSANYGYTF. This chain links TRBV20-1 with TRBJ1-2, with D possibly TRBD1 on 5 matching bases. Germline values: CDR1 DFQATT, CDR2 SNEGSKA (reference sequence). The CDR3 is 13 residues long. V dropped 6 bases and J dropped 2 bases, with 13 bases sitting between them.